A selection of T cell receptor beta chains follows, all from one sample in a study of human thymus T cells. Repertoires were generated with immunoSEQ multiplex PCR, while TCRdb's copy carries only in-frame clones and drops some. Among 120,000 or so clones listed, about 94% were seen once. Material: thymus tissue. The receptors here all came from a boy in the first two years of life with a congenital heart defect but otherwise immunologically healthy. The CDR3 runs from the conserved cysteine through the conserved F or W. D genes are given only for firm matches. Clone size is not always given. Where it is, it says once, few, many or a class for expanded clones.

v_call: TRBV5-4
j_call: TRBJ2-5
d_call: -
clone_size: -
cdr3_aa: CASSLESRGSQETQYF
cdr3_nt: TGTGCCAGCAGCTTGGAGAGTAGAGGGTCCCAAGAGACCCAGTACTTC

v_call: TRBV27
j_call: TRBJ1-3
d_call: TRBD1
clone_size: -
cdr3_aa: CASSSGTEGNTIYF
cdr3_nt: TGTGCCAGCAGTTCGGGGACAGAGGGAAACACCATATATTTT

v_call: TRBV5-6
j_call: TRBJ2-1
d_call: TRBD1
clone_size: -
cdr3_aa: CASYDRGGYNEQFF
cdr3_nt: TGTGCCAGTTACGACAGGGGTGGGTACAATGAGCAGTTCTTC

v_call: TRBV5-6
j_call: TRBJ2-1
d_call: -
clone_size: -
cdr3_aa: CASSPLSEGEMYNEQFF
cdr3_nt: TGTGCCAGCAGCCCCCTCAGTGAGGGAGAAATGTACAATGAGCAGTTCTTC

v_call: TRBV27
j_call: TRBJ2-7
d_call: TRBD2
clone_size: -
cdr3_aa: CASSLSHKAGVPYEQYF
cdr3_nt: TGTGCCAGCAGTTTATCCCACAAAGCGGGGGTTCCCTACGAGCAGTACTTC

v_call: TRBV10-1
j_call: TRBJ1-1
d_call: -
clone_size: -
cdr3_aa: CASSESKNGGAGNTEAFF
cdr3_nt: TGCGCCAGCAGTGAGTCGAAGAATGGGGGCGCGGGGAACACTGAAGCTTTCTTT

v_call: TRBV5-1
j_call: TRBJ2-5
d_call: TRBD1
clone_size: -
cdr3_aa: CASSFFPGGGDRGETQYF
cdr3_nt: TGCGCCAGCAGCTTTTTCCCCGGCGGAGGGGACAGGGGAGAGACCCAGTACTTC

v_call: TRBV10-1
j_call: TRBJ1-1
d_call: -
clone_size: -
cdr3_aa: CASSGTGGGRRGTNTEAFF
cdr3_nt: TGCGCCAGCAGTGGTACGGGGGGAGGTAGAAGGGGGACGAACACTGAAGCTTTCTTT

v_call: TRBV28
j_call: TRBJ1-1
d_call: -
clone_size: -
cdr3_aa: CASSPLMIDTEAFF
cdr3_nt: TGTGCCAGCAGCCCATTGATGATTGACACTGAAGCTTTCTTT

v_call: TRBV9
j_call: TRBJ1-2
d_call: -
clone_size: -
cdr3_aa: CASSVASVGGYGYTF
cdr3_nt: TGTGCCAGCAGCGTAGCGTCAGTAGGGGGCTATGGCTACACCTTC

v_call: TRBV6-1
j_call: TRBJ2-6
d_call: -
clone_size: -
cdr3_aa: CASSENAPSGANVLTF
cdr3_nt: TGTGCCAGCAGTGAAAACGCGCCGTCTGGGGCCAACGTCCTGACTTTC

v_call: TRBV6-1
j_call: TRBJ1-5
d_call: TRBD1
clone_size: -
cdr3_aa: CASSDGARGNQPQHF
cdr3_nt: TGTGCCAGCAGTGACGGGGCCAGGGGGAATCAGCCCCAGCATTTT

v_call: TRBV20-1
j_call: TRBJ2-3
d_call: -
clone_size: -
cdr3_aa: CSASEGSTQYF
cdr3_nt: TGCAGTGCTAGTGAGGGGAGCACGCAGTATTTT

v_call: TRBV5-4
j_call: TRBJ2-2
d_call: TRBD2
clone_size: -
cdr3_aa: CASTSGGLAGSNTGELFF
cdr3_nt: TGTGCCAGCACCTCGGGAGGACTAGCGGGATCGAACACCGGGGAGCTGTTTTTT

v_call: TRBV28
j_call: TRBJ2-7
d_call: -
clone_size: -
cdr3_aa: CASSFLGGSYEQYF
cdr3_nt: TGTGCCAGCAGTTTCTTAGGGGGCTCCTACGAGCAGTACTTC

v_call: TRBV14
j_call: TRBJ1-1
d_call: -
clone_size: -
cdr3_aa: CASSQGGPNTEAFF
cdr3_nt: TGTGCCAGCAGCCAAGGCGGACCTAACACTGAAGCTTTCTTT

v_call: TRBV12-5
j_call: TRBJ1-4
d_call: -
clone_size: -
cdr3_aa: CASGLELRQGLHHEKLFF
cdr3_nt: TGTGCTAGTGGTTTGGAGTTGCGTCAGGGACTTCACCATGAAAAACTGTTTTTT

v_call: TRBV4-1
j_call: TRBJ2-3
d_call: -
clone_size: once
cdr3_aa: CASSQEGDTQYF
cdr3_nt: TGCGCCAGCAGCCAAGAGGGGGATACGCAGTATTTT

v_call: TRBV18
j_call: TRBJ2-1
d_call: -
clone_size: -
cdr3_aa: CASSPGYNEQFF
cdr3_nt: TGTGCCAGCTCACCCGGATACAATGAGCAGTTCTTC

v_call: TRBV6-5
j_call: TRBJ1-2
d_call: -
clone_size: -
cdr3_aa: CASGRDPRWHGYTF
cdr3_nt: TGTGCCAGCGGTCGGGACCCCAGATGGCATGGCTACACCTTC

v_call: TRBV4-3
j_call: TRBJ2-7
d_call: TRBD2
clone_size: -
cdr3_aa: CASSSMAGGSYEQYF
cdr3_nt: TGCGCCAGCAGCTCCATGGCGGGGGGTAGCTACGAGCAGTACTTC

v_call: TRBV28
j_call: TRBJ1-5
d_call: -
clone_size: -
cdr3_aa: CASSYGWQPQHF
cdr3_nt: TGTGCCAGCAGTTACGGATGGCAGCCCCAGCATTTT

v_call: TRBV5-4
j_call: TRBJ2-1
d_call: -
clone_size: -
cdr3_aa: CASSHRERRYNEQFF
cdr3_nt: TGTGCCAGCAGCCACAGGGAGAGGAGGTACAATGAGCAGTTCTTC

v_call: TRBV5-5
j_call: TRBJ1-1
d_call: TRBD1
clone_size: -
cdr3_aa: CASSLEQQGATEAFF
cdr3_nt: TGTGCCAGCAGCTTGGAACAACAGGGGGCCACTGAAGCTTTCTTT

v_call: TRBV18
j_call: TRBJ2-7
d_call: -
clone_size: -
cdr3_aa: CASSPGASPSYEQYF
cdr3_nt: TGTGCCAGCTCACCAGGGGCTAGCCCTTCCTACGAGCAGTACTTC

v_call: TRBV4-3
j_call: TRBJ2-5
d_call: TRBD1
clone_size: -
cdr3_aa: CASSQEADRGLETQYF
cdr3_nt: TGCGCCAGCAGCCAAGAGGCCGACAGGGGGCTAGAGACCCAGTACTTC

v_call: TRBV7-2
j_call: TRBJ1-2
d_call: -
clone_size: -
cdr3_aa: CASSLGPTGSTNYGYTF
cdr3_nt: TGTGCCAGCAGCTTAGGTCCAACAGGATCTACTAACTATGGCTACACCTTC

v_call: TRBV9
j_call: TRBJ2-5
d_call: TRBD1
clone_size: -
cdr3_aa: CASSVGDRGDQETQYF
cdr3_nt: TGTGCCAGCAGCGTAGGGGACAGGGGTGACCAAGAGACCCAGTACTTC

v_call: TRBV19
j_call: TRBJ1-1
d_call: -
clone_size: -
cdr3_aa: CASSGQGEAFF
cdr3_nt: TGTGCCTCAAGTGGGCAGGGTGAAGCTTTCTTT

v_call: TRBV5-1
j_call: TRBJ2-6
d_call: -
clone_size: -
cdr3_aa: CASSLELFRSAGSGANVLTF
cdr3_nt: TGCGCCAGCAGCTTGGAGTTGTTTAGGTCAGCCGGGTCTGGGGCCAACGTCCTGACTTTC

v_call: TRBV19
j_call: TRBJ1-1
d_call: -
clone_size: -
cdr3_aa: CASSIEGSLNTEAFF
cdr3_nt: TGTGCCAGTAGTATAGAGGGGTCCTTGAACACTGAAGCTTTCTTT

v_call: TRBV12-5
j_call: TRBJ2-7
d_call: -
clone_size: -
cdr3_aa: CASGLVMELSPYEQYF
cdr3_nt: TGTGCTAGTGGTTTGGTAATGGAGCTGAGCCCCTACGAGCAGTACTTC

v_call: TRBV7-8
j_call: TRBJ2-3
d_call: -
clone_size: -
cdr3_aa: CASSPQPRGVTDTQYF
cdr3_nt: TGTGCCAGCAGCCCCCAGCCCAGGGGAGTCACAGATACGCAGTATTTT

v_call: TRBV5-4
j_call: TRBJ2-1
d_call: -
clone_size: -
cdr3_aa: CASSLRTASASHNEQFF
cdr3_nt: TGTGCCAGCAGCCTACGCACCGCTAGCGCTTCCCACAATGAGCAGTTCTTC

v_call: TRBV6-1
j_call: TRBJ2-5
d_call: TRBD2
clone_size: once
cdr3_aa: CASSGLSSGGRETQYF
cdr3_nt: TGTGCCAGCAGTGGCTTAAGTAGCGGGGGGCGAGAGACCCAGTACTTC

v_call: TRBV12-5
j_call: TRBJ1-2
d_call: TRBD1
clone_size: -
cdr3_aa: CASGPPDRAYGYTF
cdr3_nt: TGTGCTAGTGGCCCTCCTGACAGGGCCTATGGCTACACCTTC

v_call: TRBV5-6
j_call: TRBJ2-7
d_call: TRBD1
clone_size: -
cdr3_aa: CASSLATTGRSYEQYF
cdr3_nt: TGTGCCAGCAGCTTGGCCACGACAGGGAGATCCTACGAGCAGTACTTC

v_call: TRBV25-1
j_call: TRBJ2-3
d_call: TRBD2
clone_size: -
cdr3_aa: CASSDYLTGTRKTQYF
cdr3_nt: TGTGCCAGCAGTGATTACCTAACCGGGACTAGAAAAACGCAGTATTTT

v_call: TRBV4-3
j_call: TRBJ2-7
d_call: -
clone_size: -
cdr3_aa: CASSQEIFAYEQYF
cdr3_nt: TGCGCCAGCAGCCAAGAAATATTTGCCTACGAGCAGTACTTC

v_call: TRBV6-1
j_call: TRBJ1-6
d_call: TRBD1
clone_size: -
cdr3_aa: CASTPGQGNSPLHF
cdr3_nt: TGTGCCAGCACCCCGGGACAGGGGAATTCACCCCTCCACTTT

v_call: TRBV10-2
j_call: TRBJ1-1
d_call: -
clone_size: -
cdr3_aa: CASSDSPDRNTEAFF
cdr3_nt: TGCGCCAGCAGTGACTCACCGGACAGGAACACTGAAGCTTTCTTT

v_call: TRBV12-5
j_call: TRBJ2-5
d_call: TRBD2
clone_size: -
cdr3_aa: CASVIPGLAGPQETQYF
cdr3_nt: TGTGCTAGTGTCATACCAGGACTAGCGGGGCCCCAAGAGACCCAGTACTTC

v_call: TRBV19
j_call: TRBJ2-4
d_call: -
clone_size: -
cdr3_aa: CASSTKEQGKDIQYF
cdr3_nt: TGTGCCAGTAGTACTAAAGAGCAGGGGAAGGACATTCAGTACTTC

v_call: TRBV10-2
j_call: TRBJ2-3
d_call: -
clone_size: -
cdr3_aa: CASSEVVAPDTQYF
cdr3_nt: TGCGCCAGCAGTGAGGTAGTAGCCCCAGATACGCAGTATTTT

v_call: TRBV4-1
j_call: TRBJ2-7
d_call: TRBD1
clone_size: -
cdr3_aa: CASSQEPGQGPYEQYF
cdr3_nt: TGCGCCAGCAGCCAAGAGCCGGGACAGGGTCCCTACGAGCAGTACTTC

v_call: TRBV10-1
j_call: TRBJ2-3
d_call: -
clone_size: -
cdr3_aa: CASSEVAGTDTQYF
cdr3_nt: TGCGCCAGCAGTGAAGTAGCGGGCACAGATACGCAGTATTTT

v_call: TRBV11-2
j_call: TRBJ2-7
d_call: TRBD1
clone_size: -
cdr3_aa: CASSPRTGSYEQYF
cdr3_nt: TGTGCCAGCAGCCCCCGGACAGGGAGCTACGAGCAGTACTTC

v_call: TRBV10-1
j_call: TRBJ2-3
d_call: TRBD2
clone_size: -
cdr3_aa: CASSARGGRTDTQYF
cdr3_nt: TGCGCCAGCAGTGCGCGGGGGGGCCGCACAGATACGCAGTATTTT

v_call: TRBV4-3
j_call: TRBJ1-4
d_call: -
clone_size: -
cdr3_aa: CASSPSGKDEKLFF
cdr3_nt: TGCGCCAGCAGCCCCTCGGGGAAGGATGAAAAACTGTTTTTT

v_call: TRBV27
j_call: TRBJ2-7
d_call: -
clone_size: -
cdr3_aa: CASSLSAGGLGRGYEQYF
cdr3_nt: TGTGCCAGCAGTTTATCGGCCGGGGGCCTGGGGAGGGGCTACGAGCAGTACTTC

v_call: TRBV27
j_call: TRBJ2-6
d_call: -
clone_size: -
cdr3_aa: CASSSWSGANVLTF
cdr3_nt: TGTGCCAGCTCCTCCTGGTCTGGGGCCAACGTCCTGACTTTC

v_call: TRBV4-1
j_call: TRBJ2-2
d_call: TRBD2
clone_size: -
cdr3_aa: CASSRGVGRVNTGELFF
cdr3_nt: TGCGCCAGCAGTCGGGGGGTGGGCAGGGTGAACACCGGGGAGCTGTTTTTT

v_call: TRBV15
j_call: TRBJ2-7
d_call: -
clone_size: -
cdr3_aa: CATSRDGQREEQYF
cdr3_nt: TGTGCCACCAGCAGAGATGGCCAAAGGGAGGAGCAGTACTTC

v_call: TRBV7-6
j_call: TRBJ1-1
d_call: -
clone_size: -
cdr3_aa: CASDVPWRQVNTEAFF
cdr3_nt: TGTGCCAGCGACGTCCCGTGGCGTCAGGTGAACACTGAAGCTTTCTTT

v_call: TRBV12-5
j_call: TRBJ2-2
d_call: TRBD1
clone_size: -
cdr3_aa: CASSLKTGGTGELFF
cdr3_nt: TGTGCTAGTAGCCTGAAGACAGGGGGAACCGGGGAGCTGTTTTTT

v_call: TRBV5-1
j_call: TRBJ1-1
d_call: TRBD1
clone_size: -
cdr3_aa: CASSKGTGGNTEAFF
cdr3_nt: TGCGCCAGCAGCAAAGGGACAGGGGGGAACACTGAAGCTTTCTTT

v_call: TRBV9
j_call: TRBJ2-3
d_call: TRBD2
clone_size: -
cdr3_aa: CASSSGGASTDTQYF
cdr3_nt: TGTGCCAGCAGCTCCGGGGGGGCCAGCACAGATACGCAGTATTTT

v_call: TRBV25-1
j_call: TRBJ1-4
d_call: -
clone_size: -
cdr3_aa: CASSPGTDEKLFF
cdr3_nt: TGTGCCAGCAGTCCAGGGACGGATGAAAAACTGTTTTTT

v_call: TRBV4-3
j_call: TRBJ2-7
d_call: TRBD1
clone_size: -
cdr3_aa: CASSHLRTGYEQYF
cdr3_nt: TGCGCCAGCAGCCACCTACGGACAGGGTACGAGCAGTACTTC

v_call: TRBV4-3
j_call: TRBJ1-5
d_call: -
clone_size: -
cdr3_aa: CASSQDRNQPQHF
cdr3_nt: TGCGCCAGCAGCCAAGATCGCAATCAGCCCCAGCATTTT